Listed below are T cell receptor beta chains from one sample, sequenced in a study of blood T cell repertoires in COVID-19. Assay: immunoSEQ multiplex PCR; the TCRdb copy retains only in-frame clones and omits some. The sample comprises fewer than 80,000 clones, just over 85% of which are singletons, and roughly 2% rests with the top ten. The sequenced material came from peripheral blood. The receptors shown here come from a man aged 25-40 years with acute or convalescent COVID-19. The CDR3 runs from the conserved cysteine through the conserved F or W. D genes are given only for firm matches. Size is stated for part of the rows, as once, few or many counts, or as a class when the clone is expanded.

CDR3nt,CDR3aa,v_gene,j_gene,abundance,len,d_gene
TGTGCCTGGAGTGTCGGACAGATTTATAATTCACCCCTCCACTTT,CAWSVGQIYNSPLHF,TRBV30,TRBJ1-6,-,15,-
TGCGCCAGCAGCCACAGGGACCGGAGCTCCTACAATGAGCAGTTCTTC,CASSHRDRSSYNEQFF,TRBV5-1,TRBJ2-1,-,16,-
TGCAGCGTTGAAGTGGCCCTTGGTGTTATGAACACTGAAGCTTTCTTT,CSVEVALGVMNTEAFF,TRBV29-1,TRBJ1-1,-,16,-
TGCGCCAGCAGCACAGGGGATAATTCACCCCTCCACTTT,CASSTGDNSPLHF,TRBV10-1,TRBJ1-6,-,13,TRBD1
TGTGCCACCAGCACTTCCCGTGAAGGGGCGCATGGCTACACCTTC,CATSTSREGAHGYTF,TRBV15,TRBJ1-2,-,15,-
TGTGCCAGCTCCCGGGAAGGAGGGCGTCAGCCCCAGCATTTT,CASSREGGRQPQHF,TRBV7-2,TRBJ1-5,-,14,-
TGTGCCAGCAGCTTAAGGGGGGATGGACAGGGAGAAACTTTC,CASSLRGDGQGETF,TRBV6-2/TRBV6-3,TRBJ2-6,-,14,TRBD1
TGTGCCAGCTCAACTATAAGACGACAGGGGGATGGCTACACCTTC,CASSTIRRQGDGYTF,TRBV18,TRBJ1-2,-,15,TRBD1
TGTGCCAGCAGCTTAACAGTGGCCACAGATACGCAGTATTTT,CASSLTVATDTQYF,TRBV7-6,TRBJ2-3,few,14,-
TGTGCCAGCCTTACTAGCGATGAGCAGTTCTTC,CASLTSDEQFF,TRBV18,TRBJ2-1,-,11,TRBD2
TGTGCCAGCAGCTTAGCCGACACCTTTAACTATGGCTACACCTTC,CASSLADTFNYGYTF,TRBV7-2,TRBJ1-2,once,15,-
TGTGCCAGCCACCCGAACGGGACTGAAGCTTTCTTT,CASHPNGTEAFF,TRBV12-3/TRBV12-4,TRBJ1-1,once,12,-
TGCGCCAGCAGCTTGGAGTCAGGGGGCGTTAATTCACCCCTCCACTTT,CASSLESGGVNSPLHF,TRBV5-1,TRBJ1-6,-,16,TRBD1
TGTGCCAGCAGCCCGTGGACTAGTGGGACGAGGGAGACCCAGTACTTC,CASSPWTSGTRETQYF,TRBV3-1/TRBV3-2,TRBJ2-5,-,16,TRBD2
TGTGCCAGCAGCCAAGAATGGGGCCAGAACACTGAAGCTTTCTTT,CASSQEWGQNTEAFF,TRBV4-2,TRBJ1-1,-,15,-
TGTGCCAGCAGGCTCGGGACTTCTCGCGAGCAGTACTTC,CASRLGTSREQYF,TRBV6-5,TRBJ2-7,-,13,-
TGTGCCAGCAGCCAGGCGTCGCAGGGCTACGAGCAGTACTTC,CASSQASQGYEQYF,TRBV3-1/TRBV3-2,TRBJ2-7,-,14,-
TGCGCCAGCAGCTTGGTTCGGAAGGGGGCGCAGGGCTACACCTTC,CASSLVRKGAQGYTF,TRBV5-1,TRBJ1-2,-,15,TRBD1
TGTGCCAGCAGCGCGCGGGGACAGGGGAATTCACCCCTCCACTTT,CASSARGQGNSPLHF,TRBV2,TRBJ1-6,-,15,TRBD1
TGTGCCAGCTCACTGGACAGGTCTACCGTAGGTCAGCCCCAGCATTTT,CASSLDRSTVGQPQHF,TRBV18,TRBJ1-5,-,16,TRBD1
TGTGCCAGCAGAGTTACAGGGGGCCTTCAAGAGACCCAGTACTTC,CASRVTGGLQETQYF,TRBV11-2,TRBJ2-5,-,15,TRBD1
TGTGCCAGTAGTATACGGACAAGGGGAGGCTATGGCTACACCTTC,CASSIRTRGGYGYTF,TRBV19,TRBJ1-2,-,15,-
TGTGCCAGTAGTCCCCGGTACACTGAAGCTTTCTTT,CASSPRYTEAFF,TRBV19,TRBJ1-1,few,12,-
TGCACCAGCAGCCAAGATCTTAGGACACACCAAGAAAAACTGTTTTTT,CTSSQDLRTHQEKLFF,TRBV1,TRBJ1-4,-,16,-
TGTGCTAGTGGAAGGGACAGAAATGAAAAACTGTTTTTT,CASGRDRNEKLFF,TRBV12-5,TRBJ1-4,-,13,TRBD1
TGTGCCAGCTCAGAATCGACAGGGGAGACTGAAGCTTTCTTT,CASSESTGETEAFF,TRBV18,TRBJ1-1,-,14,TRBD1
TGTGCCAGTAGTATAACGCGGGGGGGGACTGAAGCTTTCTTT,CASSITRGGTEAFF,TRBV19,TRBJ1-1,once,14,-
TGTGCCAGCAGTTTATCGGGGGGGGATTCACCCCTCCACTTT,CASSLSGGDSPLHF,TRBV27,TRBJ1-6,once,14,-
TGTGCCAGCAGCCTCAGCGGGGGGGCATTCGATGAGCAGTTCTTC,CASSLSGGAFDEQFF,TRBV7-9,TRBJ2-1,-,15,TRBD2
TGTGCCAGCAGCTTAAACAGAAGAGTGACAGATACGCAGTATTTT,CASSLNRRVTDTQYF,TRBV7-2,TRBJ2-3,-,15,-
TGTGCCAGCACCCGCTCTGGGGCCAACGTCCTGACTTTC,CASTRSGANVLTF,TRBV25-1,TRBJ2-6,-,13,-
TGTGCCAGCAGCCCGATCAGGAATGAAAAACTGTTTTTT,CASSPIRNEKLFF,TRBV12-3/TRBV12-4,TRBJ1-4,once,13,-
TGTGCCAGCAGCTGGGACGGGAGGGCTAGCACAGATACGCAGTATTTT,CASSWDGRASTDTQYF,TRBV7-3,TRBJ2-3,-,16,TRBD2
TGTGCTAGCAGCTTAGAGGCGGGGGGAAAACTGTTTTTT,CASSLEAGGKLFF,TRBV7-7,TRBJ1-4,-,13,-
TGTGCCAGCAGTTTCGAGGGGGCCCCGAACACCGGGGAGCTGTTTTTT,CASSFEGAPNTGELFF,TRBV28,TRBJ2-2,-,16,TRBD1
TGTGCCAGTACCCGGAGTAGTGATGAGCAGTTCTTC,CASTRSSDEQFF,TRBV13,TRBJ2-1,-,12,-
TGTGCCAGCAGCCGGCTAGCGGGAGATTATGAGCAGTTCTTC,CASSRLAGDYEQFF,TRBV3-1/TRBV3-2,TRBJ2-1,-,14,TRBD2
TGTGCCAGCAGCTTCGAACAGGGGGACCGAAATTCACCCCTCCACTTT,CASSFEQGDRNSPLHF,TRBV5-5,TRBJ1-6,-,16,TRBD1
TGTGCCAGCAAGAGACAGCTACTATCTAATGAAAAACTGTTTTTT,CASKRQLLSNEKLFF,TRBV2,TRBJ1-4,-,15,-
TGTGCCAGCAGTTACAGCCTGGCGGTAGGCTACACCTTC,CASSYSLAVGYTF,TRBV6-5,TRBJ1-2,-,13,-
TGTGCCAGCAGCTCCCTCTACAGGTTCTATGGCTACACCTTC,CASSSLYRFYGYTF,TRBV7-9,TRBJ1-2,-,14,-
TGTGCCTGGGGAGGAGTACCAAATTACAATGAGCAGTTCTTC,CAWGGVPNYNEQFF,TRBV30,TRBJ2-1,-,14,-
TGTGCCAGCAGCCCCCGGGACAGGGGTAATGAAAAACTGTTTTTT,CASSPRDRGNEKLFF,TRBV11-2,TRBJ1-4,few,15,TRBD1
TGCGCCAGCAGCTCTCAGTCAGCGGGGCAAGAGACCCAGTACTTC,CASSSQSAGQETQYF,TRBV5-1,TRBJ2-5,-,15,TRBD2
TGTGCCAGCAGTGGCCCCCGGGTTCAGCCCCAGCATTTT,CASSGPRVQPQHF,TRBV2,TRBJ1-5,-,13,-
TGTGCCAGCAGCTCCAAGTCGACAGGGGGCGGTGATACGCAGTATTTT,CASSSKSTGGGDTQYF,TRBV5-4,TRBJ2-3,-,16,TRBD1
TGTGCCAGCAGACCACAGGGAAGTCAGCCCCAGCATTTT,CASRPQGSQPQHF,TRBV28,TRBJ1-5,-,13,-
TGTGCCAGCAGTTTAAGGGCAGGGGGTGGCTACACCTTC,CASSLRAGGGYTF,TRBV27,TRBJ1-2,-,13,TRBD1
TGTGCCTGGAAGTGGGGACAGGGCTACGAGCAGTACTTC,CAWKWGQGYEQYF,TRBV30,TRBJ2-7,-,13,TRBD1
TGTGCCAGCAGCTCCAGATATGGCTACACCTTC,CASSSRYGYTF,TRBV6-5,TRBJ1-2,-,11,-